This is a list of T cell receptor beta chains from one sample in a study of CD8+ T cells in alopecia areata. Sequenced by immunoSEQ multiplex PCR; TCRdb stores in-frame clones only, minus some. This sample has some 220,000 clones, with more than 45% found just once. The starting material was CD4+ T cells sorted from blood, obtained at week 4, from a patient treated with tofacitinib. These receptors were obtained from a human donor with alopecia areata. The CDR3 runs from the conserved cysteine through the conserved F or W. Size is omitted from some rows. Given values are once, few, many or a class for expanded clones.

size	V	J	CDR3
NA	TRBV30	TRBJ2-5	CASRTAQETQYF
NA	TRBV27	TRBJ1-5	CASSPDRDQPQHF
NA	TRBV7-2	TRBJ1-1	CASSPRVGTEAFF
NA	TRBV7-9	TRBJ2-4	CASSLKLGGINIQYF
few	TRBV15	TRBJ2-7	CATSRDGGSYEQYF
NA	TRBV29-1	TRBJ1-1	CSVEGTYRGTEAFF
NA	TRBV29-1	TRBJ1-2	CSVVPMTRTNYGYTF
many	TRBV19	TRBJ1-2	CASSGTGEYGYTF
NA	TRBV29-1	TRBJ1-1	CSVATGGGTEAFF
NA	TRBV30	TRBJ1-1	CACLRGQDFTEAFF
NA	TRBV18	TRBJ2-5	CASSPRGGNEETQYF
NA	TRBV25-1	TRBJ1-2	CASSGQSYGYTF
few	TRBV29-1	TRBJ2-5	CSARGGGGETQYF
NA	TRBV29-1	TRBJ1-2	CSVTSAANYGYTF
NA	TRBV13	TRBJ2-6	CASSLGGAGANVLTF
NA	TRBV29-1	TRBJ2-5	CSVVVGTETQYF
many	TRBV6-1	TRBJ1-1	CASGQGNPVFF
NA	TRBV4-3	TRBJ2-7	CASSQVSGSSYEQYF
NA	TRBV7-9	TRBJ1-6	CASSFEQGPISPLHF
NA	TRBV27	TRBJ1-4	CASSYLTGVNEKLFF
NA	TRBV5-1	TRBJ2-5	CASSAGTGGETQYF
NA	TRBV6-1	TRBJ2-3	CASRGNTDTQYF
NA	TRBV27	TRBJ2-7	CASSLTRQTSYEQYF
NA	TRBV7-3	TRBJ1-6	CASSLTAAGQGSSLHF
few	TRBV13	TRBJ2-4	CASSLTQGAKNIQYF
few	TRBV29-1	TRBJ2-3	CSVGTSGGADTQYF
NA	TRBV29-1	TRBJ1-2	CSVNTLRRGLYGYTF
NA	TRBV5-1	TRBJ2-1	CASSLMDSPSADEQFF
NA	TRBV7-3	TRBJ2-3	CASSLMLGADTQYF
few	TRBV29-1	TRBJ2-1	CSSKAGVYNEQFF
few	TRBV7-3	TRBJ2-3	CASSRDPRTDTQYF
once	TRBV9	TRBJ1-2	CASSRDRDEGYTF
few	TRBV29-1	TRBJ1-4	CSVEIGGHEKLFF
NA	TRBV10-3	TRBJ1-2	CAISGATSPYGYTF
NA	TRBV4-1	TRBJ2-7	CASSQDGRAHEQYF
NA	TRBV27	TRBJ2-1	CASSVSENNEQFF
NA	TRBV7-9	TRBJ2-3	CASSLMGGSSTDTQYF
few	TRBV6-6	TRBJ1-2	CASIRDGGYTF
NA	TRBV29-1	TRBJ1-1	CSVAGQENTEAFF
NA	TRBV30	TRBJ2-3	CASRTKGGTDTQYF
NA	TRBV6-5	TRBJ2-1	CATNPIRVLGNEQFF
few	TRBV27	TRBJ1-4	CASSPGKGLGEKLFF
NA	TRBV7-3	TRBJ2-1	CASSLGGLGSGEQFF
few	TRBV5-1	TRBJ2-5	CASSLTSTQETQYF
NA	TRBV4-1	TRBJ2-3	CASSHRDGGDTQYF
once	TRBV2	TRBJ2-7	CASDRGAYEQYF
NA	TRBV19	TRBJ1-1	CASSLTGGISEAFF
NA	TRBV6-6	TRBJ1-2	CASSYRPKGGYTF
NA	TRBV6-1	TRBJ2-1	CASSADTFSSYNEQFF
NA	TRBV6-5	TRBJ2-7	CASSYGRGRTYEQYF
many	TRBV25-1	TRBJ2-7	CASSEYGTGFNEQYF
few	TRBV29-1	TRBJ2-7	CSVAGNEYEQYF
few	TRBV30	TRBJ1-1	CAWKYGLNTEAFF
NA	TRBV2	TRBJ2-1	CASSVEGSSYNEQFF
few	TRBV29-1	TRBJ2-7	CSALEGDYEQYF